The present TCR beta chain was sequenced within a study of blood T cell repertoires in COVID-19 (dated by TCRdb to 2018 to 2021). Context from the whole study: Collaborator samples came from the United States, Italy and Spain and covered acute and convalescent phases of COVID-19. The material from the prospective study consisted of cDNA or gDNA derived from T cells, B-cell-depleted T cells, or PBMCs. Deeply sampled blood TCRbeta repertoires from subjects exposed to, actively infected with, or recovered from COVID-19 were included in the dataset. The repertoires were made available in a free public database intended to serve as a resource for research on the immune response to SARS-CoV-2. The samples were drawn from the first 160 participants of the ongoing ImmuneRACE study and from 1,254 subjects provided by 6 global collaborators. Nearly every sample came with metadata listing a de-identified subject ID, COVID-19 status, age in years and sex. Where HLA class I and class II types were available, the types were taken from metadata supplied by the sample provider, not from assay-based typing.

The CDR3 contains 15 residues, cysteine and phenylalanine counted. The read is trimmed to its CDR3 DNA, 45 bases read in frame from base 1. The germline ends are 16 bases apart after V is trimmed by 4 bases and J by 3 bases. Based on the germline V gene, the CDR1 and CDR2 sequences are ENHRY and SYGVKD. Comment on this clone: Its antigen remains undetermined. No base quality values were provided; no much bigger clone lies one nucleotide off.

TCRbeta CDR3 regions were amplified from genomic DNA by means of the immunoSEQ Assay, a bias-controlled multiplex PCR. As for the authors' bioinformatics: Within the assay, amplification of reference gene primers was used to estimate how many nucleated cells each sample contained. To quantify the absolute abundance of each unique TCRbeta CDR3 rearrangement, sequence reads were collapsed and filtered. For each sample, productive Simpson clonality was calculated by taking the square root of Simpson's diversity index across productive rearrangements. The source is immuneACCESS, and TCRdb retained only in-frame sequences with V and J called. Part of the clones is not carried over; for the studies checked, unresolved V genes explain less than half of this, and the remainder is unexplained. Clonal size and the V and J genes are those of that table, whereas D and trimming came from the DNA. Across this sample there are about 50,000 clones, with more than 85% seen only once. The ten largest account for roughly 4.5% of the sample.

The study at large found these results: The amount of clinical and demographic metadata varied by source and participant and was provided uncurated.

Each collaborating institution followed its own protocols to collect whole blood in K2EDTA tubes. For TCRbeta analysis, collaborators shipped samples as frozen whole blood, isolated PBMCs, or DNA extracted from either of those sample types. The origin of this receptor is a man aged 45-60 years with active COVID-19. Recombination joined TRBV10-3 with TRBJ2-7; the D gene is perhaps TRBD2, from 6 matching bases. The sequenced sample was peripheral blood. CDR3 sequence: CAISGSRDFHYEQYF. The nucleotide sequence is TGTGCCATCAGTGGGTCCCGGGACTTCCACTACGAGCAGTACTTC.